Listed below are T cell receptor beta chains from one sample, sequenced in a study of T cells in Graves' hyperthyroidism and ophthalmopathy. TCRdb redid the calling of the multiplex PCR reads with MiXCR, one entry per CDR3 protein. The sample lists about 570,000 distinct CDR3 sequences, 40% to 55% occurring once. Material: peripheral blood or thyroid tissue (not recorded which). All receptors come from an adult woman with Graves' disease, either hyperthyroidism or ophthalmopathy (not recorded which). Each CDR3 is given with its conserved first and last residue. A D gene is named only where the DNA matches it firmly. Some rows mark clone size as missing; the rest say once, few, many or name a class of expanded clone.

J	V	D	size	CDR3	DNA
TRBJ2-2	TRBV15	-	many	CATSKTEAGGELFF	TGTGCCACCAGCAAGACAGAAGCTGGCGGGGAGCTGTTTTTT
TRBJ2-5	TRBV2	TRBD2	-	CASNYEREVETQYF	TGTGCCAGCAATTACGAGCGGGAGGTAGAGACCCAGTACTTC
TRBJ1-3	TRBV4-1	-	-	CASSPFSSPLSGNTIYF	TGCGCCAGCAGCCCTTTTTCCAGCCCTCTCTCTGGAAACACCATATATTTT
TRBJ2-7	TRBV10-3	TRBD2	many	CAISLAGEYEQYF	TGTGCCATTAGTCTAGCGGGAGAGTACGAGCAGTACTTC
TRBJ2-7	TRBV12-3/TRBV12-4	-	many	CASSLGVPYEQYF	TGTGCCAGCAGTCTCGGCGTCCCCTACGAGCAGTACTTC
TRBJ1-2	TRBV24-1	-	-	CASSLRGTNYGYTF	TGTGCCAGCAGCTTGAGGGGCACTAACTATGGCTACACCTTC
TRBJ1-1	TRBV7-9	TRBD1	-	CASSPSWDRLNTEAFF	TGTGCCAGCAGCCCGAGCTGGGACAGACTAAACACTGAAGCTTTCTTT
TRBJ2-7	TRBV12-3/TRBV12-4	TRBD1	-	CAGQDEQYF	TGTGCCGGACAGGACGAGCAGTACTTC
TRBJ2-5	TRBV29-1	TRBD2	once	CSVQAGAGETQYF	TGCAGCGTCCAAGCGGGAGCGGGAGAGACCCAGTACTTC
TRBJ1-6	TRBV19	-	-	CASRIRGGNSPLHF	TGTGCCAGCCGCATTCGCGGGGGAAATTCACCCCTCCACTTT
TRBJ2-5	TRBV5-5	TRBD1	-	CASSNTGDVTQYF	TGTGCCAGCAGCAACACAGGGGACGTGACCCAGTACTTC
TRBJ2-3	TRBV25-1	-	few	CASSNENTQYF	TGTGCCAGCAGCAACGAAAATACGCAGTATTTT
TRBJ1-5	TRBV19	TRBD1	few	CASSMGTGRQPQHF	TGTGCCAGTAGTATGGGGACAGGGAGGCAGCCCCAGCATTTT
TRBJ1-5	TRBV25-1	-	-	CARGDSNQPQHF	TGTGCTAGGGGGGATAGCAATCAGCCCCAGCATTTT
TRBJ1-5	TRBV19	-	many	CASSLDRAGQPQHF	TGTGCCAGTAGCCTTGACCGCGCGGGTCAGCCCCAGCATTTT
TRBJ2-6	TRBV20-1	-	once	CSARRLGGSSGANVLTF	TGCAGTGCTAGGAGACTAGGAGGGAGCTCTGGGGCCAACGTCCTTACTTTC
TRBJ1-5	TRBV15	-	many	CATSRGTVGNQPQHF	TGTGCCACCAGCAGAGGAACGGTTGGAAATCAGCCCCAGCATTTT